Sequencing of this TCR beta chain was carried out in a study of identical twins' blood T cells. As to this clonotype: What it binds is not known. A read error may produce the germline difference seen at one junction end.

Study observations and caveats: Top TCRbeta clonotypes were shared more with twin than unrelated donors.

TCRdb recomputed calls from the 5' RACE reads with MiXCR, one row per CDR3 protein. The table has 300,000 to 450,000 distinct CDR3 sequences, around 30% seen once. The donors were healthy female monozygous twins, three pairs in total. Germline V gives CDR1 LGHNA, CDR2 YSLEER. The CDR3 is 13 residues long. The sequence was obtained from a woman aged 18 to 55 in good health. The J gene is TRBJ1-2, the V gene TRBV4-3; no clear D. Sequenced sample: PBMCs. Written as DNA, the CDR3 is TGCGCCAGTAGCCAACAGCCTTTCTATGGCTACACCTTC. Translation gives CASSQQPFYGYTF.